This T cell receptor beta chain was recovered during a study of T cells in Graves' hyperthyroidism and ophthalmopathy. With a duration under 2 months, the hyperthyroidism was newly diagnosed in patients aged 18 to 65. About this clonotype itself: As yet, its antigen is unknown.

CDR1 is DFQATT, CDR2 SNEGSKA, per germline (reference sequence). Trimming took 2 bases from V and 14 from J; bases not matched to a gene: 6. The CDR3 loop spans 11 amino acids. Amplification of TCR beta CDR3 regions was performed using RNA transcripts as template. The HTBI primer set served for first-round RT-PCR of the TCR CDR3. TCRdb passed the multiplex PCR reads through MiXCR, listing each CDR3 protein once. The table has approximately 720,000 distinct CDR3 sequences, under 20% seen once. Study-wide points: Blood held most thyroid clonotypes expanded above 0.001 frequency.

The sequence came from a woman aged 45 to 65 with Graves' hyperthyroidism that later progressed to Graves' ophthalmopathy. J is TRBJ2-1 and V is TRBV20-1; TRBD2 matches at 7 bases. What was sequenced was blood. The CDR3 here is CSARLGTNKFF. The CDR3 region has the DNA TGCAGTGCTAGATTAGGGACTAATAAGTTCTTC.